This T cell receptor (beta chain) derives from a study of T cell clusters in autoimmune cytopenias. This clonotype is deemed medium-sized by its frequency. TRB was amplified by touch-down multiplex PCR, primer pools A and B combined. TCRdb reprocessed the multiplex PCR reads and keeps a single row for each CDR3 protein, giving no DNA. This sample's table has roughly 6,200 distinct CDR3 sequences. TRB amplification used around 270 ng of peripheral blood genomic DNA. The CDR3 spans 16 residues. Germline CDR1 reads LNHDA; CDR2 reads SQIVND (reference sequence). The same data also contributed to another study, on T cell repertoires in aging, cancer and after chemotherapy.

The sample was peripheral blood. The TCR sequence derives from a human donor in good health. The V call is TRBV19, the J call TRBJ2-5; there is no DNA to check the TCRdb D call of TRBD1. CDR3 sequence reads: CASSALGTGLQETQYF.